This TCR beta chain emerged from a study of blood T cell repertoires in COVID-19. Looking at the study overall: Italy, Spain and the United States were the sources of the convalescent and acute COVID-19 samples.

J was trimmed by 5 bases and V by 4 bases; bases with no gene match: 4. Per germline, CDR1 MNHEY and CDR2 SVGAGI. The CDR3 is made up of 13 amino acids. Original data processing: From reference gene primer amplification, estimates of nucleated cell counts were derived. TCRdb's copy holds only in-frame clones and misses some; the assay was immunoSEQ multiplex PCR. V, J and clone size were drawn from that table, and D and trimming were deduced from the DNA. The data contain over 150,000 clones, roughly 88% of them singletons. This sequence was found in a woman in her fifties or sixties with acute or convalescent COVID-19. Sequenced material: peripheral blood. The rearrangement links TRBV6-5 to TRBJ1-1; 7 positions agree with TRBD1. CDR3 in amino acids: CASSWGRGTEAFF. The DNA of the CDR3 is TGTGCCAGCAGTTGGGGCAGGGGGACTGAAGCTTTCTTT.